The subject of this entry is one T cell receptor beta chain. Only one count was recorded for this clone. Its binding antigen is unknown. Base-call qualities are not available, and no considerably larger clone is one nucleotide away. The germline V and J ends show losses of 4 bases and 8 bases respectively, and no gene match explains 13 bases of the junction. The germline V gene encodes CDR1 MNHEY and CDR2 SVGEGT. The CDR3 contains 16 residues, cysteine and phenylalanine counted. Only CDR3 DNA remains: 48 bases, in frame from the first base. The collaborating institutions used their own protocols to collect whole blood in K2EDTA tubes. Collaborator samples were shipped for TCRbeta analysis as frozen whole blood, isolated PBMCs, or DNA extracted from either sample type. This specimen belongs to a study of blood T cell repertoires in COVID-19 (dated by TCRdb to 2018 to 2021). Regarding the study in general: Collaborator samples came from the United States, Italy and Spain and covered acute and convalescent phases of COVID-19. Samples were obtained from the ongoing ImmuneRACE study (first 160 participants) and from over 1,000 subjects provided by 6 global collaborators. Nearly every sample came with metadata listing a de-identified subject ID, COVID-19 status, age in years and sex. Where available, HLA class I and class II types were taken from metadata supplied by the sample provider and were not determined by assay-based typing. The material from the prospective study consisted of cDNA or gDNA derived from T cells, B-cell-depleted T cells, or PBMCs. Deeply sampled blood TCRbeta repertoires from subjects exposed to, actively infected with, or recovered from COVID-19 were included in the dataset. The repertoires were made available in a free public database intended to serve as a resource for research on the immune response to SARS-CoV-2.

General conclusions and limits of the study: Clinical and demographic metadata were provided uncurated, with the amount varying by source and participant.

The immunoSEQ Assay, a bias-controlled multiplex PCR, was used to amplify TCRbeta CDR3 regions from genomic DNA. From the authors' description of their analysis: Nucleated cell counts per sample were estimated from amplification of reference gene primers within the assay. To quantify the absolute abundance of each unique TCRbeta CDR3 rearrangement, sequence reads were collapsed and filtered. For each sample, productive Simpson clonality was calculated as the square root of Simpson's diversity index over productive rearrangements. TCRdb re-hosts the immuneACCESS table, in-frame sequences only. Its copies lack some clones; in the studies checked, an unresolved V gene accounts for under half of them, and the cause for the rest is not known. Clonal size and the V and J genes are those of that table, whereas D and trimming came from the DNA. The table for this sample lists some 190,000 clones; 70% to 90% of them were counted only once. The ten largest clones add up to around 4.8% of the sample.

The sequencing sample was made of peripheral blood. The sequence links TRBV6-2 or TRBV6-3 to TRBJ2-1; 8 bases in the middle match TRBD2. This TCR was recovered from a human donor in a cohort sampled during active COVID-19. The DNA sequence is as follows: TGTGCCAGCAGTTTGCTTGGACTAGCCATTAGCGATGAGCAGTTCTTC. This codes for CASSLLGLAISDEQFF.